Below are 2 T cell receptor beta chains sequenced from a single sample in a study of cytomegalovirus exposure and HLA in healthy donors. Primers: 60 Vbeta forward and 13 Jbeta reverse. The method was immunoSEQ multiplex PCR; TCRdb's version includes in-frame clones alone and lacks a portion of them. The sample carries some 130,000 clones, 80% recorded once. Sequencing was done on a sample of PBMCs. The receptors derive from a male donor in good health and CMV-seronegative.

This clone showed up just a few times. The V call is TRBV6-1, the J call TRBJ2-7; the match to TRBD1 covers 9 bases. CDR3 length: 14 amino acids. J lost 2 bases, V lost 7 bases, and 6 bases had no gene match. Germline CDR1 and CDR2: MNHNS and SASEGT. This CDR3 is CASNLGQGPYEQYF. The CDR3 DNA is TGTGCCAGCAATTTGGGACAGGGTCCCTACGAGCAGTACTTC.

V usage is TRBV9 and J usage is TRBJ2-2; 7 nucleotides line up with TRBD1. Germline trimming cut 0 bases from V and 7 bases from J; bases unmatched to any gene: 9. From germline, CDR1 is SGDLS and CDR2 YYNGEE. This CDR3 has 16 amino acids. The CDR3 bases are TGTGCCAGCAGCGTAGTAAGAGGGGGCCGTATCGGGGAGCTGTTTTTT. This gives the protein CASSVVRGGRIGELFF.